These 4 T cell receptor beta chains were all obtained from the same sample, sequenced in a study of blood T cells in healthy people across ages. A second PCR, run for roughly 7 to 12 cycles, used a sample-barcoded 5' primer plus a J-beta primer mix. TCRdb redid the calling of the 5' RACE reads with MiXCR, one entry per CDR3 protein. Among about 1.1 million distinct CDR3 sequences listed, more than 30% were seen once. Source material: blood. The origin of the receptors is a man aged 18 to 30 in good health.

The chain carries TRBV4-3 and TRBJ1-2; weak D call: TRBD1 (5 bases). Trimming removed 0 bases at V and 0 bases at J, with 17 bases between. Germline lookup yields CDR1 LGHNA and CDR2 YSLEER. This CDR3 comprises 18 residues. This chain's CDR3 is CASSQDLGRAKANYGYTF. In DNA, the CDR3 is TGCGCCAGCAGCCAAGATTTAGGCAGGGCGAAAGCTAACTATGGCTACACCTTC.

The sample holds a few counts of this clonotype. The V gene is TRBV7-2, the J gene TRBJ1-5, with 7 nucleotides matching TRBD1. V gave up 9 bases and J gave up 0 bases; unmatched junction bases: 2. CDR3 length: 13 residues. Germline V gene sequence: CDR1 SGHTA, CDR2 FQGNSA. Here the CDR3 DNA reads TGTGCCAGAGGGACAGATAGCAATCAGCCCCAGCATTTT. Its protein is CARGTDSNQPQHF.

CDR3 in DNA: TGTGCCAGCAGCTTAGCGGTTTCGGGCTTACAGTACTTC. Its translation: CASSLAVSGLQYF. The V call is TRBV7-2, the J call TRBJ2-4; D gene ambiguous. This CDR3 has 13 amino acids. The germline V and J ends were trimmed by 0 bases and 13 bases, with 13 bases remaining between them. Looked up from germline, CDR1 is SGHTA and CDR2 is FQGNSA.

In regard to this clonotype: The junction and the germline gene differ at one end; a read error may be behind it. This rearrangement joins TRBV7-9 to TRBJ1-2; no definite D call. This CDR3 comprises 13 residues. CDR1 and CDR2 (germline): SEHNR, FQNEAQ (reference sequence). CDR3 in DNA: TGTGCCAGCAGCCTAGCGGACCATTCTGGCTACACCTTC. Amino acids: CASSLADHSGYTF. Drawing the rest from reference TRBV7-9 and TRBJ1-2, the complete variable domain is DTGVSQNPRHKITKRGQNVTFRCDPISEHNRLYWYRQTLGQGPEFLTYFQNEAQLEKSRLLSDRFSAERPKGSFSTLEIQRTEQGDSAMYLCASSLADHSGYTFGSGTRLTVV.